Below are 12 T cell receptor beta chains sequenced from a single sample in a study of blood T cell repertoires in COVID-19. This table comes from immunoSEQ multiplex PCR, and its TCRdb copy is limited to in-frame clones, with some not included. The repertoire consists of around 480,000 clones, with approximately 89% occurring once and the leading ten covering over 10%. Sequencing used peripheral blood. The source is a woman between 50 and 59 years old with COVID-19, enrolled during active disease.

The chain has TRBV10-3 and TRBJ1-5; 11 bases are a match to TRBD1. With V trimmed by 10 bases and J by 7 bases, 6 bases remained unmatched. CDR1 is ENHRY, CDR2 SYGVKD, per germline. The CDR3 runs to 13 residues. DNA of the CDR3: TGTGCCAGCGGACAGGGGGCAGGGCAGCCCCAGCATTTT. This encodes CASGQGAGQPQHF.

The chain couples TRBV27 to TRBJ1-1, with D maybe TRBD1 (6 bases). V was pared by 2 bases and J by 3 bases, with 10 bases between. Germline CDR1 reads MNHEY; CDR2 reads SMNVEV (reference sequence). This CDR3 is 14 amino acids long. The CDR3 region is CASSLNRVDTEAFF. CDR3 DNA: TGTGCCAGCAGTTTAAACAGGGTGGACACTGAAGCTTTCTTT.

This clone was found once. CDR3 sequence (DNA): TGTGCCTGGGCACAGGGGCACAATTCACCCCTCCACTTT. Protein product: CAWAQGHNSPLHF. The J gene is TRBJ1-6, the V gene TRBV30, with TRBD1 matching over 7 bases. Germline CDR1 reads GTSNPN; CDR2 reads SVGIG (reference sequence). Trimming at V came to 5 bases and at J to 7 bases, leaving 5 bases not matched to a gene. CDR3 length: 13 residues.

The chain has TRBV28 and TRBJ1-3; D is unresolved. V gave up 7 bases and J gave up 0 bases, with 10 bases separating them. In germline, CDR1 is MDHEN, CDR2 SYDVKM. This CDR3 contains 14 residues. The CDR3 DNA sequence: TGTGCCAGCAATCCATTTAGCTCTGGAAACACCATATATTTT. Translation: CASNPFSSGNTIYF.

The chain joins TRBV5-1 to TRBJ1-2; the D is unclear. The germline V and J ends were trimmed by 5 bases and 4 bases, with 12 bases remaining between them. The CDR3 has 13 amino acids. The germline CDR1 and CDR2 sequences are SGHRS and YFSETQ. In nucleotides, the CDR3 is TGCGCCAGCAGGCGGGAGGGTTTCTATGGCTACACCTTC. Amino acid sequence: CASRREGFYGYTF.

This clone was counted only a few times. V usage is TRBV6-5 and J usage is TRBJ1-5; D is possibly TRBD1 (5 bases). The CDR3 contains 15 residues. The germline V gene encodes CDR1 MNHEY and CDR2 SVGAGI. V gave up 6 bases and J gave up 7 bases, with 19 bases separating them. The CDR3 DNA reads as TGTGCCAGCAGCCCCGGGACTCCAGAGCGGCAGCCCCAGCATTTT. Translation gives CASSPGTPERQPQHF.

About this clone itself: It is unclear where the CDR3 begins or ends on the DNA, so no DNA is shown, and the CDR3 is as TCRdb lists it. The rearrangement joins TRBV4-1 to TRBJ2-2; the D call TRBD2 from the table was never checked on the DNA. The CDR3 has 14 amino acids, counting both end residues. Germline values: CDR1 MGHRA, CDR2 YSYEKL. The CDR3 here is CASSPALRAGELFF.

The chain employs TRBV3-1 (or the pseudogene TRBV3-2) and TRBJ2-5; D perhaps matches TRBD2 (6 bases). Germline CDR1 LGHDT, CDR2 YNNKEL (reference sequence). The CDR3 covers 11 residues. V lost 8 bases, J lost 7 bases, and 11 bases lay in between. CDR3 region: CASGPGGTQYF. The CDR3 DNA reads TGTGCCAGCGGCCCCGGGGGGACCCAGTACTTC.

With respect to this clone: The same CDR3 can be traced to other DNA sequences in this sample. The V gene is TRBV10-3, the J gene TRBJ1-2; D might be TRBD1 (6 bases). The CDR3 contains 13 residues. Deletions cut 6 bases from V and 7 bases from J, with 15 bases between. CDR1 is ENHRY, CDR2 SYGVKD, per germline. The CDR3 loop is CAIRWTGGFGYTF. CDR3 bases: TGTGCCATCAGATGGACGGGGGGCTTTGGCTACACCTTC.

The chain recombines TRBV6-1 with TRBJ2-5, with 7 bases fitting TRBD2. The junction had 6 bases not matched to a gene; V was cut back by 0 bases and J by 5 bases. The length of the CDR3 is 15 residues. From germline, CDR1 is MNHNS and CDR2 SASEGT. CDR3 sequence: CASSEAIGLEETQYF. The DNA for the CDR3 is TGTGCCAGCAGTGAAGCGATTGGACTAGAGGAGACCCAGTACTTC.

This clone appeared a few times. The CDR3 loop is CASSRRQGMGNQPQHF. The CDR3, as DNA: TGTGCCAGCAGCCGCCGACAGGGGATGGGCAATCAGCCCCAGCATTTT. This rearrangement joins TRBV7-2 to TRBJ1-5; TRBD1 agrees at 8 bases. The length of the CDR3 is 16 residues. Germline V lookup: CDR1 SGHTA, CDR2 FQGNSA. Unmatched junction bases numbered 8, after V lost 5 bases and J lost 2 bases.

The table lists this clone with a count of one. The chain employs TRBV9 and TRBJ2-7, with 7 bases fitting TRBD1. The V segment lost 3 bases and the J segment 5 bases; nucleotides outside the gene matches: 8. From germline, CDR1 is SGDLS and CDR2 YYNGEE. CDR3 length equals 14 residues. The CDR3 loop reads CASSAAGGRDEQYF. In DNA form, the CDR3 reads TGTGCCAGCAGCGCCGCAGGGGGTCGCGACGAGCAGTACTTC.